The 10 T cell receptor beta chains listed next were all sequenced from one sample in a study of blood T cell repertoires in COVID-19. Measured with immunoSEQ multiplex PCR; TCRdb has only the in-frame clones, and not every one. The sample has about 270,000 clones; approximately 90% are singletons. The sequencing input was PBMCs or T cells enriched from blood (not recorded which). The receptors here all came from a man aged 40-49 years who had been exposed to COVID-19.

This clone has a single count. V usage is TRBV19 and J usage is TRBJ1-2, with TRBD1 identical over 7 bases. After removal of 10 bases from V and 4 bases from J, the junction contained 9 bases not matched to a gene. The CDR3 totals 13 residues. Germline assignment: CDR1 LNHDA and CDR2 SQIVND (reference sequence). The CDR3 here is CATDRDRGYGYTF. CDR3 in DNA: TGTGCCACCGACCGGGACAGAGGCTATGGCTACACCTTC.

CDR3 sequence reads: CASSHNYEQYF. The CDR3, as DNA: TGTGCCAGCAGTCACAACTACGAGCAGTACTTC. V is TRBV12-3 or TRBV12-4 and J is TRBJ2-7, with no clear D. V was cut by 5 bases and J by 3 bases, with 5 bases left in between. This CDR3 has 11 amino acids.

This rearrangement joins TRBV4-2 to TRBJ2-4; 8 nucleotides line up with TRBD1. The J segment lost 5 bases and the V segment lost 2 bases, leaving 8 bases of the junction unmatched. CDR3 size: 16 residues. Per the germline V gene, CDR1 is LGHNA and CDR2 is YNFKEQ. The CDR3 bases are TGTGCCAGCAGCCAAAGGGCAGGGGGCATCCAAAACATTCAGTACTTC. It encodes CASSQRAGGIQNIQYF.

A few counts support this clone. The chain is built from TRBV28 and TRBJ1-4, with D hard to call. Germline CDR1 and CDR2: MDHEN and SYDVKM. Trimming removed 5 bases from V and 5 bases from J, with 15 bases in between. This CDR3 spans 15 amino acids. The CDR3 DNA is TGTGCCAGCAGTCCCGTACAGCCGGGGAATGAAAAACTGTTTTTT. Its protein product is CASSPVQPGNEKLFF.

The J gene is TRBJ1-1, the V gene TRBV27; D is possibly TRBD1 (5 bases). CDR1 and CDR2 (germline): MNHEY, SMNVEV (reference sequence). Trimming took off 2 bases at V and 6 bases at J, with 10 bases between the two ends. The CDR3 has 13 amino acids. The CDR3 is CASSLEAGSEAFF. The DNA for the CDR3 is TGTGCCAGCAGTTTAGAGGCAGGGTCTGAAGCTTTCTTT.

The gene calls are TRBV5-1 and TRBJ1-1; D possibly corresponds to TRBD1 (5 bases). This CDR3 is 14 amino acids long. Germline CDR1 and CDR2: SGHRS and YFSETQ. The germline V and J ends were trimmed by 1 base and 3 bases, with 10 bases remaining between them. The CDR3 sequence: CASSLSGPYTEAFF. The CDR3 DNA follows: TGCGCCAGCAGCTTGTCAGGGCCCTACACTGAAGCTTTCTTT.

This clone was recorded only once. V gene TRBV29-1 combines with J gene TRBJ2-1, with 12 bases fitting TRBD2. This CDR3 region has 17 residues. The germline CDR1 and CDR2 sequences are SQVTM and ANQGSEA. After removal of 4 bases from V and 1 base from J, the junction contained 8 bases not matched to a gene. DNA of the CDR3: TGCAGCGTTGGAGGGACTAGCGGGCGCTTGTCCTACAATGAGCAGTTCTTC. Its translation: CSVGGTSGRLSYNEQFF.

Only one count was recorded for this clone. This rearrangement joins TRBV6-5 to TRBJ1-2, with 7 nucleotides matching TRBD1. Germline lookup yields CDR1 MNHEY and CDR2 SVGAGI. The junction had 7 bases not matched to a gene; V was cut back by 2 bases and J by 1 base. The CDR3 totals 16 residues. The CDR3: CASSYLGRGDNYGYTF. CDR3 coding DNA: TGTGCCAGCAGTTACCTCGGCAGGGGGGATAACTATGGCTACACCTTC.

This clone showed up just once. This chain links TRBV11-1 with TRBJ1-3; D is unresolved. There are 15 residues in the CDR3. Deletions cut 4 bases from V and 0 bases from J, with 10 bases between. Germline-derived CDR1 and CDR2 are SGHAT and FQDESV (reference sequence). The CDR3 DNA reads as TGTGCCAGCAGCTCAGGACTGCTCTCTGGAAACACCATATATTTT. Translation gives CASSSGLLSGNTIYF.

The rearrangement links TRBV5-6 to TRBJ2-3; the D gene is possibly TRBD2 (6 bases). Germline-derived CDR1 and CDR2 are SGHDT and YYEEEE. The V and J ends lost 0 bases and 1 base respectively, with 9 bases between them. The length of the CDR3 is 15 residues. CDR3 sequence: CASSLVGGGTDTQYF. CDR3 coding DNA: TGTGCCAGCAGCTTGGTGGGAGGAGGCACAGATACGCAGTATTTT.